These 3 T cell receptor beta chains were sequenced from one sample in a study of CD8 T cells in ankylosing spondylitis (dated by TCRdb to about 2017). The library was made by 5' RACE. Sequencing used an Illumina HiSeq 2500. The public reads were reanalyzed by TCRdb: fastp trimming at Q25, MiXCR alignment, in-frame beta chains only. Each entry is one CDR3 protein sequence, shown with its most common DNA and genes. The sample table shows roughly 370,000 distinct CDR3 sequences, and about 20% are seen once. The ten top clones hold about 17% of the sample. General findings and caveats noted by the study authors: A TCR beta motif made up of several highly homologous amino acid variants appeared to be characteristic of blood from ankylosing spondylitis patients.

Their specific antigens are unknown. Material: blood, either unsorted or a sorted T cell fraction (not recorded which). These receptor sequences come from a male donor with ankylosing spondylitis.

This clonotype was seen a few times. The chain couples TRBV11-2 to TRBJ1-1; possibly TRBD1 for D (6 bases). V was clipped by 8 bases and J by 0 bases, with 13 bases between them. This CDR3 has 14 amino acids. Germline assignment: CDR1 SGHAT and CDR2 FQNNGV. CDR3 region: CASELGQLNTEAFF. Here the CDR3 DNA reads TGTGCCAGCGAGCTTGGACAGTTGAACACTGAAGCTTTCTTT.

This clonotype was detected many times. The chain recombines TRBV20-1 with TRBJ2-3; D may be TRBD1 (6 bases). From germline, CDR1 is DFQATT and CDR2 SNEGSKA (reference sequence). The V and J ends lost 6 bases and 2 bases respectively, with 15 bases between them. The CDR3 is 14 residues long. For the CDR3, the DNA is TGCAGTGCCATCGGACAGATTTTCACAGATACGCAGTATTTT. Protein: CSAIGQIFTDTQYF.

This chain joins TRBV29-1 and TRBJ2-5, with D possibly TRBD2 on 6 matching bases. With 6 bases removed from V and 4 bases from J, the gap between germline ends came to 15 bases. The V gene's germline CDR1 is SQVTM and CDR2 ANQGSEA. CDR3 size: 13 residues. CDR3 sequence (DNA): TGCAGCGTCCCGACGACCGGGGGAGAGACCCAGTACTTC. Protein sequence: CSVPTTGGETQYF.